The 19 T cell receptor beta chains listed next were all sequenced from one sample in a study of blood T cell repertoires in COVID-19. Sequencing used immunoSEQ multiplex PCR; TCRdb keeps in-frame clones, though not all of them. The table shows roughly 220,000 clones, with 80% to 90% occurring only once. The specimen was peripheral blood. All receptors derive from a man aged 50-60 years who had recovered from COVID-19.

The V gene is TRBV16, the J gene TRBJ1-1; perhaps TRBD1 as D (5 bases). This CDR3 has 14 residues. Germline V lookup: CDR1 KGHSY, CDR2 FQNENV. The V end was cut by 4 bases, the J end by 7 bases, with 16 bases between. CDR3 in DNA: TGTGCCAGCAGCCGACAATCAGGCAGGGATGAAGCTTTCTTT. Translating it yields CASSRQSGRDEAFF.

The chain's CDR3 is CASSTWTGTLAFF. The CDR3 DNA follows: TGTGCCAGCAGTACGTGGACAGGGACTCTAGCTTTCTTT. The gene calls are TRBV27 and TRBJ1-1; TRBD1 matches at 8 bases. Germline CDR1 MNHEY, CDR2 SMNVEV (reference sequence). CDR3 size: 13 residues. The V gene end was trimmed by 5 bases and the J gene end by 10 bases; junction bases not matched to a gene: 9.

This clone was seen once. V is TRBV29-1 and J is TRBJ2-7, with 15 bases aligning to TRBD2. The CDR3 runs 16 residues. Germline CDR1 reads SQVTM; CDR2 reads ANQGSEA. With V trimmed by 7 bases and J by 5 bases, 12 bases remained unmatched. CDR3 sequence reads: CSAGAGLAGGPNEQYF. The CDR3 DNA reads TGCAGCGCGGGGGCTGGACTAGCGGGAGGGCCGAACGAGCAGTACTTC.

The chain recombines TRBV27 with TRBJ2-2; TRBD2 aligns across 9 bases. CDR1 is MNHEY, CDR2 SMNVEV, per germline (reference sequence). V shed 5 bases, J shed 4 bases, and the junction held 14 bases outside the gene matches. This CDR3 has 18 residues. CDR3: CASSPKIMAGGVTGELFF. CDR3 nucleotides: TGTGCCAGCAGTCCCAAAATTATGGCGGGAGGGGTCACCGGGGAGCTGTTTTTT.

The rearrangement uses TRBV28 and TRBJ1-2, with D perhaps matching TRBD1 (6 bases). Germline CDR1 is MDHEN and CDR2 is SYDVKM. CDR3 length equals 13 residues. V shed 2 bases and J shed 8 bases, with 12 bases lying between them. The CDR3 nucleotides are TGTGCCAGCAGTTTACGACAGGTACAAGGCTACACCTTC. Its translation: CASSLRQVQGYTF.

The chain couples TRBV30 to TRBJ1-4; 8 bases agree with TRBD1. The CDR3 sequence is 18 residues long. J gave up 3 bases and V 0 bases, and 12 bases lay outside the gene matches. In germline, CDR1 is GTSNPN, CDR2 SVGIG (reference sequence). DNA of the CDR3: TGTGCCTGGAGTGTACGGGCCAGGGGGCTTGCGGCTAATGAAAAACTGTTTTTT. Amino acids: CAWSVRARGLAANEKLFF. Based on the CDR3 plus reference TRBV30 and TRBJ1-4, the full variable domain is SQTIHQWPATLVQPVGSPLSLECTVEGTSNPNLYWYRQAAGRGLQLLFYSVGIGQISSEVPQNLSASRPQDRQFILSSKKLLLSDSGFYLCAWSVRARGLAANEKLFFGSGTQLSVL.

V usage is TRBV27 and J usage is TRBJ2-2; 12 bases line up with TRBD1. The CDR3 sequence is 19 residues long. Germline V CDR1 and CDR2: MNHEY, SMNVEV (reference sequence). J was trimmed by 6 bases and V by 3 bases; bases with no gene match: 14. The CDR3: CASSFHGTGGTFASGELFF. CDR3 sequence (DNA): TGTGCCAGCAGTTTCCATGGGACAGGGGGCACGTTCGCGTCCGGGGAGCTGTTTTTT.

V and J are TRBV5-1 and TRBJ2-7; 8 bases line up with TRBD1. Per germline, CDR1 SGHRS and CDR2 YFSETQ. The CDR3 covers 14 residues. The junction had 2 bases not matched to a gene; V was cut back by 1 base and J by 2 bases. CDR3 amino acids: CASSLSDRAYEQYF. CDR3 sequence (DNA): TGCGCCAGCAGCTTGTCGGACAGGGCCTACGAGCAGTACTTC.

This rearrangement joins TRBV6-5 to TRBJ1-2; 8 positions agree with TRBD1. The CDR3 is 15 amino acids. The V gene end was trimmed by 0 bases and the J gene end by 4 bases; junction bases not matched to a gene: 4. Germline V lookup: CDR1 MNHEY, CDR2 SVGAGI. As DNA, the CDR3 is TGTGCCAGCAGTTACTCGAACAGGGGGACCTATGGCTACACCTTC. Translated: CASSYSNRGTYGYTF.

The rearrangement joins TRBV6-4 to TRBJ1-6; D possibly corresponds to TRBD1 (5 bases). The CDR3 contains 14 residues. CDR1 is MRHNA, CDR2 SNTAGT, per germline. The V gene lost 5 bases and the J gene lost 7 bases, with 12 bases spanning the gap. CDR3 in amino acids: CASSSSGGNSPLHF. CDR3 bases: TGTGCCAGCAGTTCCTCCGGGGGGAATTCACCCCTCCACTTT.

J is TRBJ1-1 and V is TRBV6-5; D unclear. The CDR3 runs to 11 residues. Germline V CDR1 and CDR2: MNHEY, SVGAGI. V was shortened by 6 bases and J by 11 bases, with 13 bases between the two germline ends. The CDR3 region has the DNA TGTGCCAGCAGGGGGAGGGAACGGGCTTTCTTT. It encodes CASRGRERAFF.

This clone was seen once. The CDR3 bases are TGCGCCAGCAGCTTGGCCCTAGCGGGAGGCCAGGATACGCAGTATTTT. It encodes CASSLALAGGQDTQYF. The V and J genes are TRBV5-1 and TRBJ2-3; 11 positions agree with TRBD2. The germline V gene encodes CDR1 SGHRS and CDR2 YFSETQ. V was pared by 0 bases and J by 6 bases, with 6 bases of the junction left unmatched. The CDR3 sequence is 16 residues long. The full variable domain, completed using reference TRBV5-1 and TRBJ2-3, is KAGVTQTPRYLIKTRGQQVTLSCSPISGHRSVSWYQQTPGQGLQFLFEYFSETQRNKGNFPGRFSGRQFSNSRSEMNVSTLELGDSALYLCASSLALAGGQDTQYFGPGTRLTVL.

The V call is TRBV28, the J call TRBJ1-2; 7 nucleotides line up with TRBD1. Germline V gives CDR1 MDHEN, CDR2 SYDVKM. Germline trimming cut 2 bases from V and 6 bases from J; bases unmatched to any gene: 9. CDR3 length: 15 amino acids. The CDR3 DNA reads TGTGCCAGCAGTTTAGGTTTCCAGGGGGAGGATGGCTACACCTTC. Its translation is CASSLGFQGEDGYTF.

The chain has TRBV15 and TRBJ1-1; the D is unclear. V was cut by 1 base and J by 1 base, with 7 bases left in between. This CDR3 is built from 14 residues. The V gene's germline CDR1 is LNHNV and CDR2 YYDKDF (reference sequence). The CDR3 nucleotides are TGTGCCACCAGCAGAGGGCAGTGGAACACTGAAGCTTTCTTT. Translating it yields CATSRGQWNTEAFF. Together with reference TRBV15 and TRBJ1-1, the CDR3 gives the full variable domain: DAMVIQNPRYQVTQFGKPVTLSCSQTLNHNVMYWYQQKSSQAPKLLFHYYDKDFNNEADTPDNFQSRRPNTSFCFLDIRSPGLGDTAMYLCATSRGQWNTEAFFGQGTRLTVV.

The chain joins TRBV5-4 to TRBJ1-1; D not certain. The germline gives CDR1 SGHNT, CDR2 YYREEE (reference sequence). CDR3 length: 13 residues. Trimming stripped 4 bases from V and 2 bases from J, with 9 bases between. The CDR3 reads CASSLDLNTEAFF. CDR3 nucleotides: TGTGCCAGCAGCCTGGACCTAAACACTGAAGCTTTCTTT.

The CDR3 protein is CASSPTGGIGELFF. The CDR3 DNA follows: TGTGCCAGCAGCCCGACAGGGGGCATCGGGGAGCTGTTTTTT. This chain joins TRBV5-4 and TRBJ2-2; 10 bases match TRBD1. Per germline, CDR1 SGHNT and CDR2 YYREEE (reference sequence). CDR3 length: 14 amino acids. J lost 7 bases, V lost 4 bases, and 4 bases had no gene match.

The chain links TRBV6-5 to TRBJ2-7; TRBD2 matches at 9 bases. Germline CDR1 reads MNHEY; CDR2 reads SVGAGI. The trim removed 2 bases at V and 5 bases at J, leaving 7 bases unmatched. This CDR3 region has 15 residues. DNA of the CDR3: TGTGCCAGCAGTTACGGGCGGGAGGGCCTGCACGAGCAGTACTTC. This codes for CASSYGREGLHEQYF.

This chain connects TRBV25-1 to TRBJ2-3; 8 bases are shared with TRBD2. Trimming removed 5 bases from V and 0 bases from J; junction bases left unmatched: 7. Germline CDR1 is MGHDK and CDR2 is SYGVNS. This CDR3 comprises 16 residues. The CDR3 spells CASSKRLAHSTDTQYF. Written as DNA, the CDR3 is TGTGCCAGCAGTAAGAGACTAGCGCATAGCACAGATACGCAGTATTTT.

The chain uses TRBV7-2 and TRBJ2-1; no clear D. CDR3 length equals 14 residues. Trimming took 0 bases from V and 10 from J, leaving 13 bases between them. The germline CDR1 and CDR2 sequences are SGHTA and FQGNSA. As DNA, the CDR3 is TGTGCCAGCAGCTTAGCGACTGCCTCTAGAGAGCAGTTCTTC. Protein product: CASSLATASREQFF.